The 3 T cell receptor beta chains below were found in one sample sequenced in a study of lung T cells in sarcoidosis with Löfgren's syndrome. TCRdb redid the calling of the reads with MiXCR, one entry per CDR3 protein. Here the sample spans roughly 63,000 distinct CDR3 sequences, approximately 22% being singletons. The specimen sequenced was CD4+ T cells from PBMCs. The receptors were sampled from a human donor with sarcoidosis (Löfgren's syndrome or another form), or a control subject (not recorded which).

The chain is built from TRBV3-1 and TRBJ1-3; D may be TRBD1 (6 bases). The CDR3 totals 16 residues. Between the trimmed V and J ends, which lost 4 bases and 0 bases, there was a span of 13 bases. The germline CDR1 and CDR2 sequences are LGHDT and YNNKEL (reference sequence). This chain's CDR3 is CASSPGGQTSGNTIYF. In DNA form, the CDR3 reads TGTGCCAGCAGCCCAGGCGGACAGACCTCTGGAAACACCATATATTTT.

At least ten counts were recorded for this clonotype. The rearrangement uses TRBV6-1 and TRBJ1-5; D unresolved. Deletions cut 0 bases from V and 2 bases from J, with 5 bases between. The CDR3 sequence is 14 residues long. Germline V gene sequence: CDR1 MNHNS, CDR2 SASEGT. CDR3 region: CASSEAQRNQPQHF. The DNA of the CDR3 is TGTGCCAGCAGTGAAGCCCAGCGCAATCAGCCCCAGCATTTT.

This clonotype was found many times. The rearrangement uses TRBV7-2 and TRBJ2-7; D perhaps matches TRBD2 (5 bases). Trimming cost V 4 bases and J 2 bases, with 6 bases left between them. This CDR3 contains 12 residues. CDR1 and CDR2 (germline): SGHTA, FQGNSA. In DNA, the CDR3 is TGTGCCAGCAGCTCCGGGGCCTACGAGCAGTACTTC. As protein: CASSSGAYEQYF.